The present T cell receptor (beta chain) was sequenced within a study of blood T cell repertoires in COVID-19. Cohort 3 donors were reported recovered after two negative PCRs, clearance, or symptom resolution. How the authors handled the data: Nucleated cell number was recorded as an estimate derived from reference gene primer amplification. The method was immunoSEQ multiplex PCR; TCRdb's version includes in-frame clones alone and lacks a portion of them. The V and J calls and clone size come from that table; D and trimming were worked out from the DNA. The sample carries 150,000 or so clones, roughly 79% recorded once. The source of this sequence is a woman between 45 and 60 years old who had recovered from COVID-19. The sequenced sample consisted of PBMCs or T cells enriched from blood (not recorded which).

CDR3 DNA sequence: TGTGCCAGCAGCTTAGGGGGAGATAATTCACCCCTCCACTTT. Translated, it gives CASSLGGDNSPLHF. The chain links TRBV7-6 to TRBJ1-6; the D is unclear. Germline loops: CDR1 SGHVS, CDR2 FNYEAQ. This CDR3 spans 14 amino acids. V was cut by 1 base and J by 5 bases, with 6 bases left in between.